The 17 T cell receptor beta chains below were found in one sample sequenced in a study of blood T cell repertoires in COVID-19. The method was immunoSEQ multiplex PCR; TCRdb's version includes in-frame clones alone and lacks a portion of them. There are about 310,000 clones in the sample; 75% to 90% occur only once, and roughly 5.3% lies in the top ten. The source material was PBMCs or T cells enriched from blood (not recorded which). The source of these receptors is a man aged 60 to 69 who had recovered from COVID-19.

The V call is TRBV11-2, the J call TRBJ1-2; 9 bases map to TRBD1. The CDR3 is 13 amino acids. Per the germline V gene, CDR1 is SGHAT and CDR2 is FQNNGV. V lost 0 bases to trimming and J lost 11 bases; unmatched junction nucleotides: 4. The CDR3 region is CASSLEGQGPYTF. The CDR3 nucleotides are TGTGCCAGCAGCTTAGAGGGACAGGGCCCATACACCTTC.

The V call is TRBV9, the J call TRBJ2-1, with TRBD2 matching 8 bases. This CDR3 region has 14 residues. V gave up 4 bases and J gave up 7 bases; unmatched junction bases: 7. CDR1 SGDLS and CDR2 YYNGEE come from the germline V gene. The CDR3 DNA sequence: TGTGCCAGCAGCTCAGCGGGAGTTTGGAATGAGCAGTTCTTC. Its translation is CASSSAGVWNEQFF.

This clone was seen more than once but under ten times. The chain carries TRBV10-1 and TRBJ2-3, with 8 bases identical to TRBD2. V dropped 3 bases and J dropped 5; count of bases not matched to a gene: 7. The germline CDR1 and CDR2 sequences are WNHNN and SYGVQD (reference sequence). The CDR3 covers 15 residues. The CDR3 nucleotides read TGCGCCAGCAGTGACCTTAGCGGGAAGGTAGATACGCAGTATTTT. Translation: CASSDLSGKVDTQYF.

J is TRBJ1-4 and V is TRBV27; D perhaps matches TRBD1 (5 bases). The germline V gene has CDR1 MNHEY and CDR2 SMNVEV (reference sequence). The CDR3 runs to 18 residues. V was cut by 6 bases and J by 0 bases, with 20 bases left in between. In DNA form, the CDR3 reads TGTGCCAGCAGAGGCCGCCTAGGGGCCTTCGCAACTAATGAAAAACTGTTTTTT. This gives the protein CASRGRLGAFATNEKLFF.

The genes are TRBV24-1 and TRBJ1-2; weak D call: TRBD1 (5 bases). The CDR3 consists of 12 residues. Germline CDR1 is KGHDR and CDR2 is SFDVKD. Deletions cut 3 bases from V and 5 bases from J, with 6 bases between. The CDR3 DNA reads TGTGCCACCAGTGATCCAGGGTATGGCTACACCTTC. Its translation: CATSDPGYGYTF.

V usage is TRBV6-5 and J usage is TRBJ2-7; TRBD2 aligns across 10 bases. The CDR3 contains 14 residues. J gave up 8 bases and V 6 bases, and 10 bases lay outside the gene matches. The germline gives CDR1 MNHEY, CDR2 SVGAGI. The CDR3 protein is CASRTGTSAAKQYF. CDR3 bases: TGTGCCAGCAGGACCGGGACTAGCGCCGCGAAGCAGTACTTC.

The rearrangement links TRBV10-1 to TRBJ2-1; 11 bases are a match to TRBD2. The junction had 0 bases not matched to a gene; V was cut back by 4 bases and J by 1 base. Per germline, CDR1 WNHNN and CDR2 SYGVQD (reference sequence). The CDR3 consists of 15 residues. The chain's CDR3 is CASSGTSGSYNEQFF. The CDR3 coding sequence is TGCGCCAGCAGTGGGACTAGCGGGTCCTACAATGAGCAGTTCTTC.

The chain joins TRBV6-1 to TRBJ1-5; weak D call: TRBD1 (5 bases). CDR1 MNHNS and CDR2 SASEGT come from the germline V gene. Trimming stripped 2 bases from V and 5 bases from J, with 7 bases between. The CDR3 is 13 residues long. The CDR3 is CASSENRYQPQHF. DNA of the CDR3: TGTGCCAGCAGTGAAAACAGGTATCAGCCCCAGCATTTT.

The V call is TRBV2, the J call TRBJ2-2; the match to TRBD2 covers 12 bases. This CDR3 is built from 16 residues. Germline lookup yields CDR1 SNHLY and CDR2 FYNNEI. V trimming: 7 bases; J trimming: 5 bases; junction bases outside the gene matches: 8. CDR3 DNA sequence: TGTGCCAGCACTAAGACTAGCGGGAGAGGGACCGGGGAGCTGTTTTTT. This translates into CASTKTSGRGTGELFF.

This rearrangement joins TRBV28 to TRBJ1-4; TRBD1 is a possible D gene (6 bases). Trimming took off 6 bases at V and 5 bases at J, with 22 bases between the two ends. Germline CDR1 is MDHEN and CDR2 is SYDVKM. The CDR3 totals 17 residues. The CDR3 spells CASRNLAGSGQNEKLFF. CDR3 in DNA: TGTGCCAGCAGAAATCTGGCCGGTTCTGGACAGAATGAAAAACTGTTTTTT. Full variable domain (rest looked up from reference TRBV28 and TRBJ1-4): DVKVTQSSRYLVKRTGEKVFLECVQDMDHENMFWYRQDPGLGLRLIYFSYDVKMKEKGDIPEGYSVSREKKERFSLILESASTNQTSMYLCASRNLAGSGQNEKLFFGSGTQLSVL.

The chain links TRBV3-1 (or the pseudogene TRBV3-2) to TRBJ2-7; 15 bases align to TRBD2. Germline trimming cut 4 bases from V and 1 base from J; bases unmatched to any gene: 8. Germline V gene sequence: CDR1 LGHDT, CDR2 YNNKEL (reference sequence). There are 18 residues in the CDR3. CDR3 sequence: CASSRRTSGRAASYEQYF. CDR3 DNA sequence: TGTGCCAGCAGCCGAAGGACTAGCGGGAGGGCCGCTTCCTACGAGCAGTACTTC.

This chain joins TRBV7-2 and TRBJ1-4; possibly TRBD1 for D (5 bases). CDR3 length: 17 amino acids. V lost 5 bases, J lost 8 bases, and 24 bases lay in between. Per germline, CDR1 SGHTA and CDR2 FQGNSA. The CDR3: CASSPTSEGALGEKLFF. Here the CDR3 DNA reads TGTGCCAGCAGCCCCACGAGCGAAGGGGCGTTAGGAGAAAAACTGTTTTTT. Full variable domain (rest looked up from reference TRBV7-2 and TRBJ1-4): GAGVSQSPSNKVTEKGKDVELRCDPISGHTALYWYRQSLGQGLEFLIYFQGNSAPDKSGLPSDRFSAERTGGSVSTLTIQRTQQEDSAVYLCASSPTSEGALGEKLFFGSGTQLSVL.

The CDR3 reads CASSQRAGLGTEAFF. The CDR3, as DNA: TGTGCCAGCAGCCAAAGGGCAGGGCTTGGGACTGAAGCTTTCTTT. V gene TRBV16 combines with J gene TRBJ1-1, with a possible D match to TRBD1 (5 bases). From germline, CDR1 is KGHSY and CDR2 FQNENV. V shed 2 bases and J shed 5 bases, with 15 bases lying between them. The CDR3 length is 15 residues. Full variable domain (rest looked up from reference TRBV16 and TRBJ1-1): GEEVAQTPKHLVRGEGQKAKLYCAPIKGHSYVFWYQQVLKNEFKFLISFQNENVFDETGMPKERFSAKCLPNSPCSLEIQATKLEDSAVYFCASSQRAGLGTEAFFGQGTRLTVV.

The chain links TRBV28 to TRBJ1-2; 11 bases agree with TRBD1. This CDR3 is built from 14 residues. Germline loops: CDR1 MDHEN, CDR2 SYDVKM. V trimming: 8 bases; J trimming: 8 bases; junction bases outside the gene matches: 10. The CDR3 coding sequence is TGTGCCAGCTTCTCGTCCGGACAGGGGGCGGGCTACACCTTC. Translation gives CASFSSGQGAGYTF.

The chain recombines TRBV5-1 with TRBJ2-7; 11 bases agree with TRBD2. V dropped 7 bases and J dropped 3; count of bases not matched to a gene: 18. CDR3 length equals 18 residues. Germline CDR1 reads SGHRS; CDR2 reads YFSETQ. The CDR3 region has the DNA TGCGCCAGCGGAACAACGGGACTAGCGGAAAATAGCTACTACGAGCAGTACTTC. The encoded protein is CASGTTGLAENSYYEQYF.

The chain's CDR3 is CASSSLPPDTQYF. In nucleotides, the CDR3 is TGCGCCAGCAGCTCTCTCCCCCCAGATACGCAGTATTTT. The rearrangement links TRBV5-1 to TRBJ2-3, with unresolved D. Germline CDR1 reads SGHRS; CDR2 reads YFSETQ. The CDR3 extends over 13 amino acids. V shed 3 bases and J shed 4 bases, with 9 bases lying between them. The full variable domain, completed using reference TRBV5-1 and TRBJ2-3, is KAGVTQTPRYLIKTRGQQVTLSCSPISGHRSVSWYQQTPGQGLQFLFEYFSETQRNKGNFPGRFSGRQFSNSRSEMNVSTLELGDSALYLCASSSLPPDTQYFGPGTRLTVL.

The J gene is TRBJ2-7, the V gene TRBV28; D ambiguous. Germline V CDR1 and CDR2: MDHEN, SYDVKM. The V end lost 1 base, the J end lost 4 bases, and 5 bases lay between the germline ends. The CDR3 is 12 residues long. CDR3 sequence (DNA): TGTGCCAGCAGTTTATACTCATACGAGCAGTACTTC. Its translation is CASSLYSYEQYF.